The 23 T cell receptor beta chains presented below share a single source sample, sequenced in a study of shared clonotypes between healthy human individuals. The data were produced by immunoSEQ multiplex PCR, yet TCRdb's version contains in-frame clones alone and is incomplete. The sample has under 2,500,000 clones; 90% to 96% are singletons. Sequenced sample: naive CD4+ T cells sorted from blood. Subset denoted: CD45RA+ positively selected. The receptors here all came from a man between 18 and 29 years old in good health.

The chain recombines TRBV6-1 with TRBJ1-2, with TRBD1 identical over 7 bases. The CDR3 is 13 residues long. Per the germline V gene, CDR1 is MNHNS and CDR2 is SASEGT. After removal of 6 bases from V and 6 bases from J, the junction contained 7 bases not matched to a gene. CDR3 sequence reads: CASRETGMHGYTF. The CDR3 bases are TGTGCCAGCAGAGAGACAGGGATGCATGGCTACACCTTC.

This sequence joins TRBV5-6 and TRBJ2-1, with a possible D match to TRBD2 (6 bases). V lost 4 bases to trimming and J lost 1 base, with 15 bases between them. This CDR3 contains 16 residues. Looked up from germline, CDR1 is SGHDT and CDR2 is YYEEEE. The CDR3 nucleotides read TGTGCCAGCAGCGCCATGGCGGGAAGGTCCTACAATGAGCAGTTCTTC. Encoded protein: CASSAMAGRSYNEQFF. Supplemented by reference TRBV5-6 and TRBJ2-1, the full variable domain reads DAGVTQSPTHLIKTRGQQVTLRCSPKSGHDTVSWYQQALGQGPQFIFQYYEEEERQRGNFPDRFSGHQFPNYSSELNVNALLLGDSALYLCASSAMAGRSYNEQFFGPGTRLTVL.

This chain joins TRBV10-1 and TRBJ2-3; 11 positions match TRBD2. J lost 0 bases, V lost 6 bases, and 5 bases had no gene match. Germline CDR1 and CDR2: WNHNN and SYGVQD (reference sequence). The CDR3 runs to 16 residues. CDR3 in amino acids: CASSGLAGGSTDTQYF. DNA of the CDR3: TGCGCCAGCAGCGGATTAGCGGGGGGGAGCACAGATACGCAGTATTTT.

The V and J genes are TRBV10-3 and TRBJ2-7; 8 bases line up with TRBD1. Germline V gives CDR1 ENHRY, CDR2 SYGVKD. CDR3 length: 15 residues. V dropped 4 bases and J dropped 6; count of bases not matched to a gene: 11. The CDR3 DNA follows: TGTGCCATCAGTGGGAGGACAGGGAAAGTGAGCGAGCAGTACTTC. It translates to CAISGRTGKVSEQYF.

This clone was detected once. This chain uses TRBV11-3 with TRBJ2-5; TRBD1 aligns across 9 bases. This CDR3 has 17 amino acids. Per the germline V gene, CDR1 is SGHNT and CDR2 is YENEEA. The V segment lost 1 base and the J segment 1 base; nucleotides outside the gene matches: 7. The CDR3 reads CASSLGAWTGVQETQYF. In DNA, the CDR3 is TGTGCCAGCAGCTTAGGGGCCTGGACAGGGGTCCAAGAGACCCAGTACTTC.

The chain uses TRBV5-1 and TRBJ1-5; 7 positions agree with TRBD1. This CDR3 has 14 amino acids. CDR1 SGHRS and CDR2 YFSETQ come from the germline V gene. Losses at the gene ends were 0 bases for V and 7 bases for J; bases not matched to a gene: 4. DNA of the CDR3: TGCGCCAGCAGCTTGGAACAGGGGTCGCAGCCCCAGCATTTT. It is translated as CASSLEQGSQPQHF.

The chain joins TRBV7-8 to TRBJ1-1; tentative D call: TRBD1 (5 bases). The CDR3 spans 14 residues. The germline CDR1 and CDR2 sequences are SGHVS and FQNEAQ. Trimming left V 8 bases short and J 2 bases short, with 15 bases between. This CDR3 is CASGPLDSNTEAFF. DNA of the CDR3: TGTGCCAGCGGACCTCTTGACAGTAACACTGAAGCTTTCTTT.

V usage is TRBV5-1 and J usage is TRBJ2-3; TRBD1 matches at 10 bases. Trimming at V came to 4 bases and at J to 1 base, leaving 6 bases not matched to a gene. CDR1 and CDR2 from the germline V gene are SGHRS and YFSETQ. The length of the CDR3 is 16 residues. The CDR3, as DNA: TGCGCCAGCAGCACCACCGGGACAGGGGGCACAGATACGCAGTATTTT. Residues: CASSTTGTGGTDTQYF.

The chain is built from TRBV6-4 and TRBJ2-3, with D unclear. V was cut by 4 bases and J by 2 bases, with 10 bases left in between. CDR1 and CDR2 from the germline V gene are MRHNA and SNTAGT. CDR3 length: 14 residues. In nucleotides, the CDR3 is TGTGCCAGCAGTGTTTCAGCGAACACAGATACGCAGTATTTT. Amino acid sequence: CASSVSANTDTQYF.

The chain uses TRBV28 and TRBJ2-7; D perhaps matches TRBD1 (6 bases). CDR3 size: 15 residues. Germline loops: CDR1 MDHEN, CDR2 SYDVKM. With 1 base removed from V and 1 base from J, the gap between germline ends came to 11 bases. CDR3 residues: CASSLSTGISYEQYF. The DNA of the CDR3 is TGTGCCAGCAGTTTATCTACAGGGATATCCTACGAGCAGTACTTC.

V gene TRBV6-1 combines with J gene TRBJ2-6; D unclear. The CDR3 loop spans 16 amino acids. V lost 0 bases to trimming and J lost 2 bases, with 8 bases between them. Germline CDR1 is MNHNS and CDR2 is SASEGT. CDR3 amino acids: CASSEASSAGANVLTF. The CDR3 DNA reads TGTGCCAGCAGTGAAGCCTCAAGCGCTGGGGCCAACGTCCTGACTTTC.

This clone was detected a few times. The chain links TRBV9 to TRBJ1-6, with D unclear. The CDR3 loop spans 13 amino acids. V lost 4 bases to trimming and J lost 5 bases, with 7 bases between them. Germline assignment: CDR1 SGDLS and CDR2 YYNGEE. Here the CDR3 DNA reads TGTGCCAGCAGCCTAACGGATAATTCACCCCTCCACTTT. Protein: CASSLTDNSPLHF.

The V call is TRBV6-4, the J call TRBJ1-2; no firm D call. V gave up 6 bases and J gave up 0 bases, with 20 bases separating them. The CDR3 extends over 17 amino acids. Germline-derived CDR1 and CDR2 are MRHNA and SNTAGT. The CDR3 nucleotides read TGTGCCAGCAGGGCTCGGGGTTTGCAGAGAGCTAACTATGGCTACACCTTC. It is translated as CASRARGLQRANYGYTF.

The chain uses TRBV6-6 and TRBJ2-2; 8 nucleotides line up with TRBD1. Trimming removed 7 bases from V and 3 bases from J; junction bases left unmatched: 10. Germline assignment: CDR1 MNHNY and CDR2 SVGAGI (reference sequence). The CDR3 is made up of 16 amino acids. The CDR3 DNA reads as TGTGCCAGCATCTACCGACAGGGGCGGCACACCGGGGAGCTGTTTTTT. Protein: CASIYRQGRHTGELFF.

The chain uses TRBV5-4 and TRBJ1-3; the match to TRBD1 covers 11 bases. Germline V gives CDR1 SGHNT, CDR2 YYREEE (reference sequence). The CDR3 has 17 amino acids. The trim removed 0 bases at V and 0 bases at J, leaving 2 bases unmatched. Here the CDR3 DNA reads TGTGCCAGCAGCTTGGGGACAGGGGGCATCTCTGGAAACACCATATATTTT. This encodes CASSLGTGGISGNTIYF.

This chain uses TRBV5-4 with TRBJ2-3, with 7 bases that match TRBD2. Per the germline V gene, CDR1 is SGHNT and CDR2 is YYREEE (reference sequence). This CDR3 has 18 residues. V lost 4 bases and J lost 0; bases outside the gene matches: 14. CDR3 DNA sequence: TGTGCCAGCAGCCCGGCGGTCGGTACTAGCGTAAGCACAGATACGCAGTATTTT. This translates into CASSPAVGTSVSTDTQYF.

This clone was picked up one time. The chain couples TRBV11-2 to TRBJ1-1; 9 bases are a match to TRBD1. CDR3 size: 14 residues. The V and J ends lost 7 bases and 0 bases, in that order; junction bases with no gene match: 3. Looked up from germline, CDR1 is SGHAT and CDR2 is FQNNGV. The CDR3 region is CASNHRGLNTEAFF. For the CDR3, the DNA is TGTGCCAGCAACCACAGGGGGCTGAACACTGAAGCTTTCTTT. Drawing the rest from reference TRBV11-2 and TRBJ1-1, the complete variable domain is EAGVAQSPRYKIIEKRQSVAFWCNPISGHATLYWYQQILGQGPKLLIQFQNNGVVDDSQLPKDRFSAERLKGVDSTLKIQPAKLEDSAVYLCASNHRGLNTEAFFGQGTRLTVV.

This clone has just one count. The chain uses TRBV11-2 and TRBJ1-3; 8 bases match TRBD1. The CDR3 is 17 residues long. The V gene's germline CDR1 is SGHAT and CDR2 FQNNGV. V gave up 5 bases and J gave up 0 bases; unmatched junction bases: 9. CDR3 DNA sequence: TGTGCCAGCAGCCTGACAGGGGCCGAGAACTCTGGAAACACCATATATTTT. This sequence encodes CASSLTGAENSGNTIYF.

The chain couples TRBV7-9 to TRBJ1-6; D gene uncertain. From germline, CDR1 is SEHNR and CDR2 FQNEAQ (reference sequence). CDR3 length equals 13 residues. Trimming pared 1 base from V and 9 bases from J, leaving 7 bases between. The CDR3, as DNA: TGTGCCAGCAGCTTAGTGGAGGGTTCACCCCTCCACTTT. Translation gives CASSLVEGSPLHF.

The genes are TRBV6-6 and TRBJ1-4, with D tentatively TRBD1 (5 bases). V gave up 8 bases and J gave up 8 bases, with 18 bases separating them. CDR1 is MNHNY and CDR2 is SVGAGI in the germline V gene (reference sequence). The CDR3 contains 14 residues. The DNA for the CDR3 is TGTGCCAGCCTCGGGACGCTGGGCCGGGAAAAACTGTTTTTT. This gives the protein CASLGTLGREKLFF.

J is TRBJ2-1 and V is TRBV5-1, with D possibly TRBD1 on 5 matching bases. The CDR3 spans 14 residues. The V and J ends lost 0 bases and 9 bases respectively, with 13 bases between them. The V gene's germline CDR1 is SGHRS and CDR2 YFSETQ. The CDR3 nucleotides read TGCGCCAGCAGCTTGGCCCTAGGGGCTGGTGAGCAGTTCTTC. Its translation is CASSLALGAGEQFF.

The chain links TRBV6-1 to TRBJ2-7; D remains unclear. Germline CDR1 is MNHNS and CDR2 is SASEGT. The CDR3 runs to 14 residues. Deletions cut 6 bases from V and 3 bases from J, with 15 bases between. The CDR3 sequence: CASSVTPLYYEQYF. The CDR3 nucleotides are TGTGCCAGCAGCGTAACACCGCTTTACTACGAGCAGTACTTC.

The chain recombines TRBV5-1 with TRBJ1-1; D gene uncertain. Trimming left V 0 bases short and J 1 base short, with 10 bases between. The CDR3 is 15 amino acids. Germline loops: CDR1 SGHRS, CDR2 YFSETQ. The CDR3: CASSLGLGENTEAFF. The CDR3, as DNA: TGCGCCAGCAGCTTGGGTCTGGGAGAGAACACTGAAGCTTTCTTT.